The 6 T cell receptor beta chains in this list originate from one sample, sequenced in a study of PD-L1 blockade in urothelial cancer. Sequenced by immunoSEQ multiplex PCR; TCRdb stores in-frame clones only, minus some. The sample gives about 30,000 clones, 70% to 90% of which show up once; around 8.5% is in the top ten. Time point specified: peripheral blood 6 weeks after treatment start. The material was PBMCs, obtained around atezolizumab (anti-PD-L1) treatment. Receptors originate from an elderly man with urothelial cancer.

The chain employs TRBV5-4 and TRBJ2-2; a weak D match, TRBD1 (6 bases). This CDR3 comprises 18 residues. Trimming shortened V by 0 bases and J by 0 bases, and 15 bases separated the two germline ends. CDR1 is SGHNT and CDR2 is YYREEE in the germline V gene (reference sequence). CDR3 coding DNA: TGTGCCAGCAGCTTGGGGGACATCCAATTCACGAACACCGGGGAGCTGTTTTTT. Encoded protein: CASSLGDIQFTNTGELFF.

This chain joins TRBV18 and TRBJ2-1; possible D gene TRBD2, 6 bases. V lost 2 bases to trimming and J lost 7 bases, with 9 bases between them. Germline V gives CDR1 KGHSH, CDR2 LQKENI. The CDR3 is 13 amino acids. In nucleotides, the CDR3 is TGTGCCAGCTCACCAGGACTAAGTAATGAGCAGTTCTTC. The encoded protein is CASSPGLSNEQFF.

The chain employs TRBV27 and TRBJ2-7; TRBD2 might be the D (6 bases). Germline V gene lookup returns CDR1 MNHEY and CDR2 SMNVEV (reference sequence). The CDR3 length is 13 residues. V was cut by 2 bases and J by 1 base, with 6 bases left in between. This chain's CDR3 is CASSLAGSYEQYF. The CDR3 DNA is TGTGCCAGCAGTTTAGCGGGATCCTACGAGCAGTACTTC.

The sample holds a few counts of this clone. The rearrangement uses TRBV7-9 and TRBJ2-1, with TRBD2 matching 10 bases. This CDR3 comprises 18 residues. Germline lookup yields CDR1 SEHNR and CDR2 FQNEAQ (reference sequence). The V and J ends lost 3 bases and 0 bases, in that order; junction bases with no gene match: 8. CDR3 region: CASSLGSSGSSSYNEQFF. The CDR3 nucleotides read TGTGCCAGCAGCTTGGGATCTAGCGGGAGCAGCTCCTACAATGAGCAGTTCTTC. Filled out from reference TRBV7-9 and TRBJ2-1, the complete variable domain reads DTGVSQNPRHKITKRGQNVTFRCDPISEHNRLYWYRQTLGQGPEFLTYFQNEAQLEKSRLLSDRFSAERPKGSFSTLEIQRTEQGDSAMYLCASSLGSSGSSSYNEQFFGPGTRLTVL.

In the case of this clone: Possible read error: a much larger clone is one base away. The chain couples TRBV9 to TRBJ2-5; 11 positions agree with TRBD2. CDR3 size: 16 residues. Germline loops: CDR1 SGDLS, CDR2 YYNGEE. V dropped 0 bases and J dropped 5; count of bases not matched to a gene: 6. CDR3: CASSVDGSGRAETQYF. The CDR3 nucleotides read TGTGCCAGCAGCGTAGATGGTAGCGGGAGGGCGGAGACCCAGTACTTC.

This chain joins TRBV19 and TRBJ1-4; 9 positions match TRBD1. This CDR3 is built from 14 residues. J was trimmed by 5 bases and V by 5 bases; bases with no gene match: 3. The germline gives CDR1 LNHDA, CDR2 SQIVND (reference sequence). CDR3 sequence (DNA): TGTGCCAGTAGTTTCGGACAGGGGAATGAAAAACTGTTTTTT. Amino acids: CASSFGQGNEKLFF.